This TCR beta chain comes out of a study of identical twins (dated by TCRdb to the mid-2010s). General notes on the study: TCR alpha and beta repertoires from monozygotic twins, unrelated adults of various ages and cord blood were deep-sequenced to test whether fetal clonotypes persist. To rule out contamination, the twin experiments were replicated at different times with different library preparation protocols. Broad study findings and their caveats: In beta out-of-frame sequences, excess twin sharing was weaker, because having fewer shared sequences lowered the signal-to-noise ratio. Because the same donors could not be followed over many years, the conclusions relied on cross-sectional statistical analysis. Compared with coincidental sharing between unrelated individuals, an excess of low generation-probability sequences was observed among out-of-frame TCR alpha sequences shared between twins. Recombination models systematically underestimated out-of-frame TCR alpha sharing in monozygotic twins but agreed with sharing between unrelated individuals. Fewer insertions were carried by abundant cord blood beta clonotypes; a weaker similar trend was observed in young adult naive repertoires, while no such trend was observed in memory repertoires. Invariant T cells such as MAIT and iNKT could partly confound zero-insertion analyses, although diverse VJ usage argued against such confounding for most clonotypes.

The library was produced with 5' RACE. Sequencer: Illumina HiSeq 2000. A universal primer binding site was introduced by template switching, and a unique molecular identifier was present in the final cDNA, enabling accurate counting of TCR cDNA molecules. First-strand cDNA for TCR alpha and beta chains was synthesized from specific primers in the conserved constant-segment region. To control for contamination, each cDNA library was double barcoded with a SMART-Mk sample barcode plus Illumina barcodes. TruSeq adapter sequences along with Illumina sample barcodes were introduced in two successive PCR steps. The Illumina HiSeq platform was used with custom primers to sequence TCR alpha and beta cDNA libraries. The authors' analysis ran thus. MiGEC was used to process raw reads and extract unique molecular identifiers, and MiXCR was used to find CDR3 positions. For each individual, recombination models were inferred using an EM algorithm with the repgenHMM and IGoR tools. The analysis of shared clonotypes was done with the tcR package in R, with sharing normalized by the product of cloneset sizes. To study raw recombination without the effects of thymic and clonal selection, out-of-frame nonproductive sequences were analyzed. TCRdb reran the public reads through fastp at Q25 and MiXCR, keeping productive beta chains. Rows are combined by CDR3 protein, so each entry shows the most common genes and DNA. The V and J calls and clone size come from TCRdb's table, not from the authors' own analysis. The sample table shows about 220,000 distinct CDR3 sequences, and 5% to 7% are seen once. The top ten clonotypes cover approximately 14% of the sample.

Every donor was a healthy Caucasian. Three pairs of female monozygotic twins, all aged roughly 18 to 29 years, made up the twin cohort. Positive isolation kits from Invitrogen were used to isolate CD4+ and CD8+ T cell populations. According to the germline V gene (reference sequence), CDR1 reads SGHAT and CDR2 reads FQDESV. The germline ends are 21 bases apart after V is trimmed by 3 bases and J by 0 bases. The CDR3 holds 18 amino acids from the cysteine to the phenylalanine. CDR3 DNA only is kept here, 54 bases in frame from base 1. About this clonotype: The antigen this receptor binds is unknown. Per-base qualities were not stored, and no clone one base away is much larger.

A further study also used this sample, focusing on T cells expressing NK-cell markers. From the second report: TCR beta-chain repertoires were profiled in sorted CD3+CD56+NKG2C+, CD3+CD56+NKG2C- and CD3+CD56-NKG2C+ T-cell subsets from several donors. Among the eight sequenced donors, seven were HCMV-seropositive and one was HCMV-seronegative. In several experiments an anti-gammadeltaTCR antibody was added to restrict sorting to alphabetaTCR-expressing T cells. In more than five donors, the dominant CD3+CD56+NKG2C+ clonotypes were found to rank among the top 10 CD8+ clonotypes and to make up about 1.0-8% of CD8+ T cells. Those dominant clonotypes were again the most abundant among CD3+CD56-NKG2C+ cells in four donors, at roughly 25-65%. Whether the expanded NKG2C-expressing T cell clones were specific for HCMV antigens remained unclear. Randomly selected healthy volunteers, three men and five women, were used as the eight sequenced donors. To determine HCMV serostatus, a commercial ELISA kit was used to detect HCMV-specific IgG in serum. MIGEC was used to demultiplex reads and group the reads by UMI, and MiTCR was used to assemble and quantify clonotypes. To exclude erroneous sequences, only TCR cDNA sequences supported by at least two reads were retained. The tcR package was used for downstream repertoire analysis, and clonotypes were matched across fractions by CDR3 nucleotide sequence plus V segment. VDJmatch was used to annotate antigen specificity against VDJdb, with one amino acid substitution allowed in CDR3.

Sequenced: CD8+ T cells sorted from blood. The receptor's source is a woman between 18 and 30 years old in good health. The V and J genes are TRBV11-1 and TRBJ2-7; a tentative D call is TRBD1 (6 bases match). The nucleotide sequence is given as TGTGCCAGCAGCTTCATAGGGGGACACCGTTCCATCTCCTACGAGCAGTACTTC. Translated, this gives CASSFIGGHRSISYEQYF.